This T cell receptor beta chain is from a study of identical twins (dated by TCRdb to about 2016). Broadly, across the study: The study deep-sequenced TCR alpha and beta repertoires from monozygotic twins, unrelated adults of various ages and cord blood to test whether fetal clonotypes persist. To rule out contamination, replicate twin experiments were performed at different times with different library preparation protocols.

This clonotype was recorded at least ten times. Its target antigen remains unknown. There are no base qualities to consult, and no much larger clone falls within one base. Here is what the overall study found, with its caveats: Compared with coincidental sharing between unrelated individuals, an excess of low generation-probability sequences was observed among out-of-frame TCR alpha sequences shared between twins. Invariant T cells such as MAIT and iNKT could partly confound zero-insertion analyses, though diverse VJ usage argued against this for most clonotypes. In monozygotic twins, recombination models systematically underestimated out-of-frame TCR alpha sharing, but the models matched the sharing seen between unrelated individuals. Fewer insertions were carried by abundant cord blood beta clonotypes, a similar but weaker trend appeared in young adult naive repertoires, and no such trend appeared in memory repertoires. Excess twin sharing in beta out-of-frame sequences was weaker because fewer shared sequences lowered the signal-to-noise ratio. Because the same donors could not be followed over many years, conclusions were based on cross-sectional statistical analysis.

Every donor was a healthy Caucasian. The CDR3 measures 13 amino acids from cysteine to phenylalanine. Just the 39-base CDR3 DNA is kept, in frame starting at base 1. Trimming takes 5 bases off V and 7 bases off J; junction bases not matched to a gene: 6. CDR1 and CDR2 are read off the germline V gene (reference sequence) as DFQATT and SNEGSKA. Library preparation employed 5' RACE. The data were produced on an Illumina HiSeq 2000. Template switching introduced a universal primer binding site; the final cDNA contained a unique molecular identifier, enabling accurate counting of TCR cDNA molecules. Specific primers in the conserved constant-segment region were used to synthesize first-strand cDNA for TCR alpha and beta chains. To control for contamination, every cDNA library was double barcoded, receiving both a SMART-Mk sample barcode and Illumina barcodes. TruSeq adapter sequences along with Illumina sample barcodes were introduced in two successive PCR steps. TCR alpha and beta cDNA libraries were sequenced on the Illumina HiSeq platform with custom primers. On the study's bioinformatics: Unique molecular identifiers were extracted from raw reads with MiGEC, and CDR3 positions were determined with MiXCR. For each individual, recombination models were inferred using an EM algorithm with the repgenHMM and IGoR tools. Shared clonotype analysis was performed with the tcR package in R, normalizing sharing by the product of cloneset sizes. Out-of-frame nonproductive sequences were analyzed to study raw recombination free of thymic and clonal selection effects. TCRdb reworked the public reads: Q25 trimming with fastp, MiXCR clone assembly, productive beta chains retained. Here each entry gathers all rows of one CDR3 protein and keeps the most common genes and DNA. For this entry, the V and J calls and clone size follow TCRdb and not the study's own pipeline. The sample contains more than 1.5 million distinct CDR3 sequences, under 35% of them found a single time. The leading ten clones occupy approximately 0.25% of the sample.

The receptor was isolated from a newborn girl in good health. The receptor chain draws on TRBV20-1 and TRBJ2-1, with TRBD2 identical over 9 junction bases. The sequencing sample was made of cord blood. The CDR3 amino acid sequence is: CSAEGLAGNEQFF. In nucleotide form, the sequence is TGCAGTGCTGAAGGCCTAGCGGGGAATGAGCAGTTCTTC.